This T cell receptor (beta chain) was found in a study of shared clonotypes between healthy human individuals. Sequencing was performed with immunoSEQ multiplex PCR; in TCRdb, only in-frame clones are kept and a portion is missing. The sample consists of approximately 2.1 million clones, just over 90% of them appearing once. This clone was counted a single time. What was sequenced was naive CD4+ T cells from PBMCs. Subset meaning: CD45RA+ positively selected. This sequence originates from a young man in good health. Some clones in this sample may be carry-over from other donors' samples.

CDR3 protein: CAISGDRSQETQYF. Written as DNA, the CDR3 is TGTGCCATCAGTGGGGACAGGAGCCAAGAGACCCAGTACTTC. V usage is TRBV10-3 and J usage is TRBJ2-5, with TRBD1 identical over 8 bases. The V and J ends lost 4 bases and 1 base, in that order; junction bases with no gene match: 2. Germline values: CDR1 ENHRY, CDR2 SYGVKD. The CDR3 is made up of 14 amino acids.